This TCR beta chain was retrieved from a study of cytomegalovirus exposure and HLA in healthy donors (dated by TCRdb to 2016 to 2017). Background for the entire study: An earlier analysis of around 600 of the donors reported roughly 270 Gb of sequence data and 100 million to 130 million unique TCR beta sequences from around 200 million T cells. Along with the roughly 670-subject first cohort, a separate validation cohort of some 130 different subjects was used. HLA typing included class I and class II loci at four-digit resolution. Donor age, sex, ethnicity and CMV serostatus were collected together with the repertoire data. Among some 410 genotyped donors of the cohort, an average of approximately 240,000 unique TCR beta nucleotide sequences were sequenced per donor, roughly 20% of them non-productive. A later analysis re-analyzed previously published TCR beta repertoires from roughly 600 donors and added high-resolution HLA genotyping to study TCR occurrence patterns. A later genetic analysis used genome-wide SNP genotypes for about 65% of the roughly 670 donors, treating that subset as a discovery cohort. An early release that covered roughly 600 HLA-typed donors contained approximately 300 gigabases of sequencing data and 75 million to 100 million unique TCR sequences. Of the roughly 410 genotyped donors, 70% to 90% were placed in the genetic ancestry cluster associated with self-reported Caucasian donors. High-throughput TCR immunosequencing, statistical association of individual TCRs with disease status, and machine learning were combined to predict cytomegalovirus infection status. All discovery cohort repertoires had been generated on a single sequencing platform. The study aimed to test whether signatures of past pathogen exposure could be identified by cataloging public T cell receptors. A few DR-DQ haplotypes were treated as single units for association and clustering because of strong linkage in the cohort. An earlier analysis of several hundred of the donors applied high-throughput TCR beta sequencing to assess whether each TCR beta V gene segment acted as functional or pseudogenic. The later analysis used no new phenotypic data to find candidate immune exposures, relying instead on TCR beta sequences and their occurrence across donors. The T cell repertoires of about 700 subjects were profiled by immunosequencing and related to cytomegalovirus serostatus. The number of typed donors differed by locus: 629-630 for A, B, C, DRB1 and DQB1; approximately 540 for DQA1; some 590 for DPA1; and about 450 for DPB1. Results the study describes overall, beyond this receptor: Only TCR beta chains were sequenced in this cohort, and the absence of alpha or paired-chain data limited detectable features. According to a later analysis, most CMV-associated TCR beta chains appeared to be HLA-restricted, and the HLA associations seemed to be driven largely by CMV exposure. An association between a missense DCLRE1C variant and V-gene and J-gene trimming of TCR beta chains was found in a later genetic analysis and replicated in an independent cohort. In a later genetic analysis, fewer N-insertions in productive TCRs were reported among donors in an Asian-associated ancestry cluster than the roughly 640-donor mean. According to a later analysis, TCR association rates differed among HLA loci, with DRB1 alleles showing the most associated TCRs and HLA-C alleles showing the fewest. It was suggested by the authors that the approach could potentially be generalized to other disease states and immunological phenotypes. In a later analysis, HLA-associated TCR beta chains showed more clonal expansion and lower generation probabilities than non-associated chains that were equally common. The presence/absence analyses assumed that sequencing depth was roughly uniform across donors, and that assumption may not be true. HLA typing was unavailable for some donors at each locus, so association tests used only the typed subset. When HLA alleles, especially DR and DQ, strongly co-occurred, attributing TCR associations to individual alleles was difficult. In vitro tests confirmed that a few of the cytomegalovirus-associated TCR beta chains recognize cytomegalovirus antigens. A further reported finding was that TCR beta sequences accurately predicted the HLA-A and HLA-B alleles for most subjects in the first cohort. CMV serostatus was the only immune exposure information available for the cohort. Several of the top co-occurrence clusters appeared to be linked to parvovirus B19, influenza, CMV and Epstein-Barr virus, according to a later analysis. A total of about 150 TCR beta chains were listed by the study as associated with cytomegalovirus. An earlier analysis of approximately 500 of the donors showed that most TCR beta V segments appeared in productive rearrangements either about 87% or about 30% of the time, which broadly matched IMGT annotations. In a later analysis, some 18,000 TCR beta sequences were associated with specific HLA alleles at a false discovery rate of 0.05. Because the 87-base-pair reads could not distinguish some IMGT-functional V segments, including TRBV6-2 and TRBV6-3, those segments were excluded. Because counts were too low, more than 15 rarely observed V segments, including chromosome 9 orphons, were left out of the earlier analysis of approximately 500 of the donors. In both the original and validation cohorts, the classifier was reported to diagnose cytomegalovirus status with high specificity and sensitivity. Linkage disequilibrium might explain the correlated functional status among segregating V segments, but an unknown experimental factor could not be excluded. Most TCR sequences were seen in very few donors, while some public TCRs were found in many individuals. The sequencing pipeline was judged likely to have produced a cluster of highly shared sequence variants as a technical artifact.

The cohort comprised fewer than 700 healthy bone marrow donors. At the time of sampling, all cohort members were nominally healthy, though unrecorded immune exposures were likely present. The donor tested CMV seropositive, placing the donor among the 250 to 350 seropositive members of the cohort. A peripheral blood sample was collected from each donor, and TCR beta sequencing was performed on peripheral blood mononuclear cells. The Qiagen DNeasy Blood Extraction Kit was used to extract genomic DNA from the blood cell samples. Trimming removed 2 bases from V and 0 bases from J; the gene matches leave 5 bases unexplained. From the germline V gene (reference sequence), CDR1 is SEHNR and CDR2 is FQNEAQ. From the cysteine up to the phenylalanine, the CDR3 has a length of 16 residues. Only CDR3 DNA remains: 48 bases, in frame from the first base. Libraries were prepared through the immunoSEQ multiplex PCR assay. For the multiplex PCR, a mixture combining 60 forward primers for TCR Vbeta segments and 13 reverse primers for TCR Jbeta segments was used. The CDR3 region of rearranged TCR beta genes was amplified from genomic DNA by a multiplex PCR assay. Amplified TCR beta libraries were sequenced as 87-base-pair reads on the Illumina HiSeq System. The paper's data handling went like this. In a later analysis, roughly 80 million unique TCR beta chains were counted across the 666 repertoires, and about 9.9 million of these chains were shared by at least two donors. Raw reads were error-corrected and collapsed into unique sequences by a nearest-neighbor algorithm in which closely related sequences were merged to remove PCR and sequencing errors. To assign V, D and J gene segments, CDR3 sequences were aligned to IMGT reference sequences. Each retained sequence needed at least a six-nucleotide match to both a V gene segment and a J gene segment. Rearrangements were called productive when the CDR3 lacked stop codons and stayed in frame with V and J; all others were non-productive. CDR3 was defined by IMGT convention, running from the second conserved V-encoded cysteine to the conserved J-encoded phenylalanine. The earlier analysis of about 590 of the donors excluded sequences that lacked an unambiguous match to a single V gene segment. An earlier analysis of 450 to 650 of the donors called V segments functional above 56.7% productive rearrangements and segregating when the between-donor standard deviation exceeded 5%. To diagnose cytomegalovirus status from the catalog of TCR beta chain sequences, a statistical classification framework was built. In a later analysis, TCR nucleotide sequences were compared against IMGT/GENE-DB human TR gene sequences so that V and J genes could be assigned. The TCRdist pipeline was used in a later analysis to assign CDR3 sequences and most-parsimonious VDJ recombination scenarios. In a later analysis, each TCR beta chain was defined by its CDR3 amino acid sequence together with its V-gene family, and reads lacking a unique V-gene family were excluded. To address suspected cross-contamination and a sequencing artifact, a later analysis removed several hundred highly shared, low-generation-probability nucleotide sequences. For each public chain, a later analysis derived a clonal expansion index from normalized ranks of inferred template counts within each repertoire. Generation probabilities in a later analysis came from a VDJ recombination model fitted to out-of-frame rearrangements, and those results were checked against IGoR. In a later analysis, hypergeometric tests were used to score TCR-TCR, TCR-HLA and TCR-CMV co-occurrence, with a repertoire-size bias correction applied to TCR pairs. A later analysis estimated false discovery rates by permuting HLA or CMV assignments 20 times. In a later analysis, co-occurring TCRs were grouped using DBSCAN, with TCRdist sequence similarity added in when clustering inside HLA-allele-positive subsets. For co-occurrence clustering, repertoires with fewer than 30,000 or more than 120,000 public chains were excluded, along with about five repertoires with anomalous nucleotide sharing. This immuneACCESS table, as held by TCRdb, lists in-frame sequences with V and J called but not all clones. Of the missing ones, under half trace to an unresolved V gene in checked studies; the others have no known cause. The D gene and trimming were derived from the DNA, and the V and J assignments and clone size from that table. For this sample the table gives about 160,000 clones, of which just under 80% were detected only once. The ten largest clones capture 7% of the sample.

In this sample, this clone turned up once. Its binding antigen is unknown. Within one base of it there is no much larger clone, and no base qualities were kept. This TCR was sampled from a woman aged 40-49 years in good health and CMV-seropositive. Sequencing used PBMCs. The sequence is built from TRBV7-9 and TRBJ2-3; 7 of the junction bases match TRBD2. The DNA is as follows: TGTGCCAGCAGCTTAACGCGGGGGACTAGCACAGATACGCAGTATTTT. The encoded protein is CASSLTRGTSTDTQYF.